The 17 T cell receptor beta chains reported below all come from one sample, sequenced in a study of blood T cells in healthy people across ages. Using a J-beta primer mix together with a sample-barcoded 5' primer, a second PCR was run for roughly 6 to 12 cycles. MiXCR was run by TCRdb on the 5' RACE reads, yielding one entry per CDR3 protein. The sample has around 800,000 distinct CDR3 sequences, approximately 24% seen once; the top ten hold 2.5% to 3.5%. A further study also used this sample, focusing on T cells of mothers and their children.

The material sequenced was blood. The receptor set was obtained from a boy under 18 in good health.

This clonotype was seen a handful of times. The CDR3 DNA sequence: TGCGCCAGCAGGATTGACCCCGGGACAGGGTTTAATTCACCCCTCCACTTT. It codes for CASRIDPGTGFNSPLHF. The chain joins TRBV5-1 to TRBJ1-6; 9 bases are shared with TRBD1. V was clipped by 5 bases and J by 6 bases; unmatched bases: 12. This CDR3 comprises 17 residues. Germline assignment: CDR1 SGHRS and CDR2 YFSETQ.

CDR3 sequence (DNA): TGTGCCAGCAGCTACGACTCTCTGACCGGGGAGCTGTTTTTT. Translated, it gives CASSYDSLTGELFF. The chain employs TRBV6-5 and TRBJ2-2, with no clear D. This CDR3 comprises 14 residues. The V end was cut by 6 bases, the J end by 5 bases, with 13 bases between. In germline, CDR1 is MNHEY, CDR2 SVGAGI.

Only a few counts were recorded for this clonotype. This chain uses TRBV12-3 or TRBV12-4 with TRBJ1-2; D not resolved. The CDR3 consists of 15 residues. The germline V and J ends were trimmed by 5 bases and 0 bases, with 13 bases remaining between them. The CDR3 DNA reads as TGTGCCAGCAGTCCCGGGCCGTTAACTAACTATGGCTACACCTTC. Amino acids: CASSPGPLTNYGYTF.

The CDR3: CASSQNGVNEQYF. Here the CDR3 DNA reads TGTGCCAGCAGCCAAAACGGGGTAAACGAGCAGTACTTC. The rearrangement uses TRBV13 and TRBJ2-7; D perhaps matches TRBD2 (5 bases). Trimming pared 5 bases from V and 5 bases from J, leaving 13 bases between. The CDR3 sequence is 13 residues long. Germline assignment: CDR1 PRHDT and CDR2 FYEKMQ (reference sequence). Filled out from reference TRBV13 and TRBJ2-7, the complete variable domain reads AAGVIQSPRHLIKEKRETATLKCYPIPRHDTVYWYQQGPGQDPQFLISFYEKMQSDKGSIPDRFSAQQFSDYHSELNMSSLELGDSALYFCASSQNGVNEQYFGPGTRLTVT.

As regards this clonotype: One junction end disagrees with the germline gene, perhaps due to a read error. CDR3 in DNA: TGTGCCAGCAGCCTAGGACAGGAGATGAACACTGAAGCCTTCTTT. This translates into CASSLGQEMNTEAFF. The gene calls are TRBV3-1 and TRBJ1-1, with TRBD1 matching 7 bases. Germline V gene data show CDR1 as LGHDT and CDR2 as YNNKEL (reference sequence). The CDR3 length is 15 residues.

This clonotype showed up just a few times. This chain uses TRBV7-2 with TRBJ1-4, with D hard to call. Trimming stripped 5 bases from V and 5 bases from J, with 12 bases between. Germline CDR1 is SGHTA and CDR2 is FQGNSA. The CDR3 is made up of 14 amino acids. In DNA form, the CDR3 reads TGTGCCAGCAGCACTGGCGGGAGCAATGAAAAACTGTTTTTT. Its translation is CASSTGGSNEKLFF.

The V gene is TRBV12-3 or TRBV12-4, the J gene TRBJ2-3; TRBD2 aligns across 8 bases. V lost 4 bases, J lost 4 bases, and 4 bases stayed unmatched. The CDR3 totals 14 residues. The CDR3 sequence: CASSYGGAADTQYF. The CDR3, as DNA: TGTGCCAGCAGTTACGGGGGGGCGGCAGATACGCAGTATTTT.

This clonotype was detected a few times. A much larger clone is a single base away; this may be a read error. V is TRBV7-7 and J is TRBJ2-5; D not certain. V lost 1 base and J 5 bases, leaving 8 bases between the germline ends. CDR3 length: 13 residues. Germline V gives CDR1 SSHAT, CDR2 FNYEAQ (reference sequence). CDR3 bases: TGTGCCAGCAGCTTAGTCCCACATGAGACCCAGTACTTC. Amino acids: CASSLVPHETQYF. Supplemented by reference TRBV7-7 and TRBJ2-5, the full variable domain reads GAGVSQSPRYKVTKRGQDVTLRCDPISSHATLYWYQQALGQGPEFLTYFNYEAQPDKSGLPSDRFSAERPEGSISTLTIQRTEQRDSAMYRCASSLVPHETQYFGPGTRLLVL.

V and J are TRBV9 and TRBJ2-5; 7 bases are shared with TRBD1. Germline V gene data show CDR1 as SGDLS and CDR2 as YYNGEE. The CDR3 sequence is 16 residues long. The J segment lost 0 bases and the V segment lost 3 bases, leaving 8 bases of the junction unmatched. This CDR3 reads CASSANDRAYQETQYF. DNA for the CDR3: TGTGCCAGCAGCGCAAATGACAGGGCCTACCAAGAGACCCAGTACTTC. Filled out from reference TRBV9 and TRBJ2-5, the complete variable domain reads DSGVTQTPKHLITATGQRVTLRCSPRSGDLSVYWYQQSLDQGLQFLIQYYNGEERAKGNILERFSAQQFPDLHSELNLSSLELGDSALYFCASSANDRAYQETQYFGPGTRLLVL.

This clonotype was detected only a few times. V usage is TRBV29-1 and J usage is TRBJ2-6; tentative D call: TRBD2 (6 bases). Germline CDR1 reads SQVTM; CDR2 reads ANQGSEA. The CDR3 length is 11 residues. Trimming removed 4 bases at V and 9 bases at J, with 7 bases between. The chain's CDR3 is CSVARGNVLTF. CDR3 sequence (DNA): TGCAGCGTTGCGCGGGGCAACGTCCTGACTTTC.

V is TRBV30 and J is TRBJ1-2; D possibly corresponds to TRBD1 (5 bases). Germline V gives CDR1 GTSNPN, CDR2 SVGIG (reference sequence). The CDR3 runs to 13 residues. V gave up 5 bases and J gave up 8 bases, with 18 bases separating them. Here the CDR3 reads CAWRRGPRVGYTF. DNA of the CDR3: TGTGCCTGGCGGAGGGGCCCCCGAGTCGGCTACACCTTC.

The gene calls are TRBV9 and TRBJ2-2; the D gene is possibly TRBD2 (6 bases). The CDR3 has 15 amino acids. V lost 4 bases and J lost 1, with 11 bases in between. CDR1 is SGDLS and CDR2 is YYNGEE in the germline V gene. The CDR3 sequence is CASSPRDWNTGELFF. The CDR3, as DNA: TGTGCCAGCAGCCCCCGGGACTGGAACACCGGGGAGCTGTTTTTT.

The chain combines TRBV11-2 with TRBJ2-7; tentatively, D is TRBD2 (6 bases). The V gene lost 1 base and the J gene lost 4 bases, with 14 bases spanning the gap. CDR3 length equals 15 residues. Germline V lookup: CDR1 SGHAT, CDR2 FQNNGV. In nucleotides, the CDR3 is TGTGCCAGCAGCTTAGCGGTCGTTCGGGGGTACGAGCAGTACTTC. This codes for CASSLAVVRGYEQYF.

The chain has TRBV28 and TRBJ2-7, with D tentatively TRBD1 (7 bases). CDR1 MDHEN and CDR2 SYDVKM come from the germline V gene. This CDR3 comprises 15 residues. Trimming took off 1 base at V and 9 bases at J, with 19 bases between the two ends. The DNA for the CDR3 is TGTGCCAGCAGTTTATTTGGCAGGGGGGCAAGTCCGCAGTACTTC. It yields the protein CASSLFGRGASPQYF.

The rearrangement links TRBV11-2 to TRBJ2-1; D possibly uses TRBD1 or TRBD2 (6 bases each). This CDR3 has 16 residues. CDR1 and CDR2 from the germline V gene are SGHAT and FQNNGV. Trimming left V 1 base short and J 7 bases short, with 17 bases between. The CDR3 nucleotides read TGTGCCAGCAGCTTAGTTCGGGGGCGCCCTGTGAATGAGCAGTTCTTC. This sequence encodes CASSLVRGRPVNEQFF. The complete variable domain, with remaining parts taken from reference TRBV11-2 and TRBJ2-1, reads EAGVAQSPRYKIIEKRQSVAFWCNPISGHATLYWYQQILGQGPKLLIQFQNNGVVDDSQLPKDRFSAERLKGVDSTLKIQPAKLEDSAVYLCASSLVRGRPVNEQFFGPGTRLTVL.

This sequence joins TRBV12-3 or TRBV12-4 and TRBJ2-7, with 7 bases that match TRBD2. CDR3 length equals 16 residues. The junction had 13 bases not matched to a gene; V was cut back by 6 bases and J by 2 bases. The DNA of the CDR3 is TGTGCCAGCAGCGTCATCGGGGAGGGCCTCACCTACGAGCAGTACTTC. Translated, it gives CASSVIGEGLTYEQYF.

Concerning this clonotype itself: Just one base apart from a much larger clone, this may be a read error. The V gene is TRBV9, the J gene TRBJ2-5, with TRBD1 matching 11 bases. This CDR3 comprises 15 residues. Looked up from germline, CDR1 is SGDLS and CDR2 is YYNGEE. J was trimmed by 5 bases and V by 0 bases; bases with no gene match: 3. The CDR3 reads CASSVGTGGTETQYF. The CDR3 nucleotides read TGTGCCAGCAGCGTAGGGACAGGGGGCACGGAGACCCAGTACTTC.